This T cell receptor (beta chain) appears in the sequencing data of a study of technical replicates of blood from several donors. The data were produced by immunoSEQ multiplex PCR, yet TCRdb's version contains in-frame clones alone and is incomplete. The sample carries around 100,000 clones, 96% recorded once. Material: T cells isolated from PBMCs. The source is a human donor in good health.

The CDR3 region is CASSWNYAETTGELFF. Written as DNA, the CDR3 is TGCGCCAGCAGCTGGAACTACGCGGAAACCACCGGGGAGCTGTTTTTT. V usage is TRBV5-1 and J usage is TRBJ2-2; no definite D call. CDR1 is SGHRS, CDR2 YFSETQ, per germline. V lost 3 bases, J lost 4 bases, and 16 bases lay in between. This CDR3 is 16 amino acids long.